Each of the 11 T cell receptor beta chains below was sequenced from the same sample in a study of beta chain features in type 1 diabetes. General study results and limits: Among all four CD4+ subsets, Type 1 diabetes patients had TCRB CDR3s that were moderately but significantly shorter.

These receptors' antigens are unknown. The sequenced template was cDNA made from the entire isolated RNA. Profiling relied on immunoSEQ multiplex PCR, and the TCRdb table lists in-frame clones only, not all of them. The table shows around 26,000 clones, with over 65% occurring only once. Sequences were obtained from stem cell memory CD4+ T cells from blood. Receptor source: a woman aged 40 to 50 with type 1 diabetes.

This clone has just one count. This chain connects TRBV4-2 to TRBJ2-5, with 8 bases matching TRBD1. This CDR3 contains 14 residues. CDR1 is LGHNA, CDR2 YNFKEQ, per germline. Trimming took 3 bases from V and 1 from J; bases not matched to a gene: 1. The CDR3 DNA reads TGTGCCAGCAGCCACGACAGGGGCCAAGAGACCCAGTACTTC. It specifies CASSHDRGQETQYF.

The chain recombines TRBV4-3 with TRBJ1-4; the D gene is possibly TRBD1 (6 bases). The CDR3 length is 16 residues. The V end was cut by 6 bases, the J end by 4 bases, with 18 bases between. CDR1 LGHNA and CDR2 YSLEER come from the germline V gene. The CDR3 sequence: CASRPSPGQVNEKLFF. The CDR3 region has the DNA TGCGCCAGCAGGCCCAGCCCGGGACAAGTTAATGAAAAACTGTTTTTT.

The chain couples TRBV7-3 to TRBJ2-5; possibly TRBD1 for D (7 bases). The ends were cut back, 2 bases at V and 4 bases at J, with 17 bases in the middle. Germline CDR1 and CDR2: SGHTA and FQGTGA. The CDR3 runs to 16 residues. The CDR3 loop is CASSLQGQPRGETQYF. CDR3 coding DNA: TGTGCCAGCAGCTTACAGGGACAGCCGCGGGGAGAGACCCAGTACTTC.

The rearrangement joins TRBV9 to TRBJ1-6; D is uncertain. In germline, CDR1 is SGDLS, CDR2 YYNGEE. CDR3 length: 14 residues. The V and J ends lost 4 bases and 14 bases respectively, with 19 bases between them. The CDR3 loop reads CASSPGPSHSTLHF. CDR3 coding DNA: TGTGCCAGCAGCCCCGGTCCTTCCCATTCGACCCTCCACTTT.

This chain connects TRBV9 to TRBJ1-5; 7 nucleotides agree with TRBD1. The CDR3 consists of 15 residues. CDR1 and CDR2 (germline): SGDLS, YYNGEE. V shed 0 bases, J shed 6 bases, and the junction held 6 bases outside the gene matches. In nucleotides, the CDR3 is TGTGCCAGCAGCGTAGGAGGGGGCATGGGTCAGCCCCAGCATTTT. As protein: CASSVGGGMGQPQHF.

There are a few counts of this clone. The CDR3 sequence is CASSQVGGARTEAFF. The CDR3 nucleotides read TGCGCCAGCAGCCAAGTAGGGGGGGCGCGTACTGAAGCTTTCTTT. The chain carries TRBV4-1 and TRBJ1-1; possible D gene TRBD1, 6 bases. This CDR3 contains 15 residues. Trimming removed 1 base from V and 5 bases from J, with 14 bases in between. Germline CDR1 and CDR2: MGHRA and YSYEKL.

The rearrangement links TRBV6-5 to TRBJ1-1, with 9 bases lining up with TRBD1. CDR1 and CDR2 from the germline V gene are MNHEY and SVGAGI. The CDR3 sequence is 13 residues long. V was clipped by 5 bases and J by 10 bases; unmatched bases: 8. CDR3 DNA sequence: TGTGCCAGCAGTACCCGGGACAGGGTGATAGCTTTCTTT. Residues: CASSTRDRVIAFF.

The rearrangement uses TRBV29-1 and TRBJ1-2, with D unresolved. Trimming left V 1 base short and J 0 bases short, with 15 bases between. CDR1 and CDR2 (germline): SQVTM, ANQGSEA. CDR3 length equals 16 residues. The CDR3 here is CSVEVGREQSNYGYTF. In DNA form, the CDR3 reads TGCAGCGTTGAAGTGGGGAGGGAACAGTCTAACTATGGCTACACCTTC.

Only a few counts were recorded for this clone. This chain connects TRBV6-5 to TRBJ2-3, with D possibly being TRBD1 (6 bases). In germline, CDR1 is MNHEY, CDR2 SVGAGI. This CDR3 spans 13 amino acids. With 5 bases removed from V and 2 bases from J, the gap between germline ends came to 8 bases. DNA for the CDR3: TGTGCCAGCAGTAGGGACATCACAGATACGCAGTATTTT. Residues: CASSRDITDTQYF.

J is TRBJ2-7 and V is TRBV11-3, with 7 bases that match TRBD2. The CDR3 totals 15 residues. Germline V gene data show CDR1 as SGHNT and CDR2 as YENEEA. V lost 2 bases to trimming and J lost 0 bases; unmatched junction nucleotides: 4. Here the CDR3 DNA reads TGTGCCAGCAGCTTAACGGGCGGGAGCTCCTACGAGCAGTACTTC. Translated, it gives CASSLTGGSSYEQYF.

The chain links TRBV5-1 to TRBJ2-7, with 8 bases identical to TRBD1. The V segment lost 1 base and the J segment 5 bases; nucleotides outside the gene matches: 8. This CDR3 is built from 15 residues. CDR1 is SGHRS and CDR2 is YFSETQ in the germline V gene. DNA for the CDR3: TGCGCCAGCAGCTTGCCAGGGACAGGCCGAGACGAGCAGTACTTC. Translating gives CASSLPGTGRDEQYF.